The source of this T cell receptor beta chain is a study of blood T cell repertoires in COVID-19. Among Cohort 3 donors, those recovered had two negative PCRs, clearance, or symptom resolution. This CDR3 is built from 17 residues. V was shortened by 6 bases and J by 4 bases, with 24 bases between the two germline ends. Germline assignment: CDR1 LNHDA and CDR2 SQIVND (reference sequence). Clones were sequenced by immunoSEQ multiplex PCR, and TCRdb holds only the in-frame ones, with some missing. The table records around 290,000 clones, 88% of them present only once. The sequenced sample consisted of PBMCs or T cells enriched from blood (not recorded which). The chain combines TRBV19 with TRBJ1-1; a weak D match, TRBD1 (5 bases). The sequence came from a woman aged 30 to 39 who had recovered from COVID-19. The CDR3: CASRMALGVQGGTEAFF. CDR3 nucleotides: TGTGCCAGTAGGATGGCCCTTGGCGTCCAGGGAGGCACTGAAGCTTTCTTT.